This TCR beta chain was recorded in a study of blood T cell repertoires in COVID-19. Study in general: From T cells, B-cell-depleted T cells, or PBMCs came the material, which was cDNA or gDNA.

Per the original data handling: Counts of nucleated cells, estimated from reference gene primer amplification, were obtained. Assay: immunoSEQ multiplex PCR; the TCRdb copy retains only in-frame clones and omits some. The V and J calls and clone size were taken over from that table, and D and trimming were inferred from the DNA. The sample records roughly 230,000 clones, approximately 86% being singletons. Source material: peripheral blood. The sequence was collected from a woman aged 80 or over with acute or convalescent COVID-19.

The CDR3 spells CACPMGTGKGTNEKLFF. The CDR3, as DNA: TGTGCCTGCCCTATGGGGACAGGGAAGGGAACTAATGAAAAACTGTTTTTT. The V call is TRBV30, the J call TRBJ1-4, with 9 bases that match TRBD1. There are 17 residues in the CDR3. Germline values: CDR1 GTSNPN, CDR2 SVGIG (reference sequence). The J segment lost 1 base and the V segment lost 6 bases, leaving 12 bases of the junction unmatched.